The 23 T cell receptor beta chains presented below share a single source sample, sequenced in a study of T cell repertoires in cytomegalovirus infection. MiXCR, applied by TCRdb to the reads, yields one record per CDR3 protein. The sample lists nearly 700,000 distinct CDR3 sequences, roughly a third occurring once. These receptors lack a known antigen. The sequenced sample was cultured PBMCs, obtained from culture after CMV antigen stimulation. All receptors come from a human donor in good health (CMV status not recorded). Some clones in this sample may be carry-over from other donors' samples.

CDR3 region: CASSEGPGAGQPQHF. The CDR3 region has the DNA TGTGCCAGCAGTGAAGGCCCCGGCGCGGGTCAGCCCCAGCATTTT. The chain combines TRBV6-1 with TRBJ1-5; no reliable D call. V lost 1 base, J lost 6 bases, and 13 bases lay in between. Germline CDR1 MNHNS, CDR2 SASEGT. There are 15 residues in the CDR3.

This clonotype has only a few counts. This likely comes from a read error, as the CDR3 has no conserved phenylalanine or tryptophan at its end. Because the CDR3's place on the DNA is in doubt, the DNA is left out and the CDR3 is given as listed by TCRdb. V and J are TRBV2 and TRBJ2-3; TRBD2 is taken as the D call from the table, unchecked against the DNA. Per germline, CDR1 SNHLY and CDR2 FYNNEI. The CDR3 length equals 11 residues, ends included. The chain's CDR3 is CASSEEEGYSG.

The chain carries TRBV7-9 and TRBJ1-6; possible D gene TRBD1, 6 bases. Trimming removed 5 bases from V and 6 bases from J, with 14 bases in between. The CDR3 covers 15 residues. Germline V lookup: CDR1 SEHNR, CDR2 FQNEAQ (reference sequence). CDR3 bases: TGTGCCAGCAGCCCGAGACAGGCCTTTAATTCACCCCTCCACTTT. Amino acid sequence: CASSPRQAFNSPLHF.

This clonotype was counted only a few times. The CDR3 DNA is TGTGCCAGCAGTTCCCGGCCCAGGTACAATGAGCAGTTCTTC. Its protein product is CASSSRPRYNEQFF. This rearrangement joins TRBV6-2 or TRBV6-3 to TRBJ2-1; unclear D gene. CDR3 size: 14 residues. The V end lost 4 bases, the J end lost 4 bases, and 11 bases lay between the germline ends. Germline-derived CDR1 and CDR2 are MNHEY and SVGEGT.

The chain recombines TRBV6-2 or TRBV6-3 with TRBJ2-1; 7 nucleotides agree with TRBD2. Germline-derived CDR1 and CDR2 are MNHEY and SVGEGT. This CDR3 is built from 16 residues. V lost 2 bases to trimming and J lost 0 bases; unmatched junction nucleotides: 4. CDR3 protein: CASSYTRGSSYNEQFF. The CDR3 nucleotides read TGTGCCAGCAGTTACACACGCGGGAGCTCCTACAATGAGCAGTTCTTC.

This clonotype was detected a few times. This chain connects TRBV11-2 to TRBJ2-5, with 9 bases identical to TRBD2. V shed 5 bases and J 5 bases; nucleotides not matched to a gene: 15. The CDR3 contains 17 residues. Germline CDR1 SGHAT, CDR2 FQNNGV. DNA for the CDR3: TGTGCCAGCAGCCTACACCCCCTTAGCGGGAGCATTGAGACCCAGTACTTC. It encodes CASSLHPLSGSIETQYF.

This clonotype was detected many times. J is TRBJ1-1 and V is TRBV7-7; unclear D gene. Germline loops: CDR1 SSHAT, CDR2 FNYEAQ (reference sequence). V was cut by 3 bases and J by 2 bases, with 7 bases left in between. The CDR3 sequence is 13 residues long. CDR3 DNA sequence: TGTGCCAGCAGCTTGGATTATAACACTGAAGCTTTCTTT. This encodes CASSLDYNTEAFF.

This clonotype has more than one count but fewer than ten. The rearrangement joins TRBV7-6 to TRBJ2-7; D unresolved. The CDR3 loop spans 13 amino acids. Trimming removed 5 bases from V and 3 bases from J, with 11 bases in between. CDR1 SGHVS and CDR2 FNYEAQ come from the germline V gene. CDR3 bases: TGTGCCAGCAGCCCCGGTGGGAACTACGAGCAGTACTTC. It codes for CASSPGGNYEQYF.

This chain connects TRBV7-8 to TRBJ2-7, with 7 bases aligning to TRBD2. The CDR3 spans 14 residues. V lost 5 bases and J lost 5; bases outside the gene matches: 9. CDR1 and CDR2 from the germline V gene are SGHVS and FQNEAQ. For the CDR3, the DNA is TGTGCCAGCAGCCTTGGGACTACTCGACACGAGCAGTACTTC. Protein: CASSLGTTRHEQYF.

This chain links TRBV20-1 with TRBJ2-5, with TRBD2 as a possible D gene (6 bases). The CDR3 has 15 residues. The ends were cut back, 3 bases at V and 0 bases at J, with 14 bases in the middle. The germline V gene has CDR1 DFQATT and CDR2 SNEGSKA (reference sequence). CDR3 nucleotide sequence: TGCAGTGCTAGTTGGGCGGGACCGTACCAAGAGACCCAGTACTTC. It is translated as CSASWAGPYQETQYF.

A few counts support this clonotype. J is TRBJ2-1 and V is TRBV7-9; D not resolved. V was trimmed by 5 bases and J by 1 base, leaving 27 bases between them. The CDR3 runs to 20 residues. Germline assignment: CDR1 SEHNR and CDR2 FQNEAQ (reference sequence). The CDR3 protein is CASSLLNRAKVKSSYNEQFF. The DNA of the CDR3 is TGTGCCAGCAGCCTATTAAATAGGGCTAAGGTCAAATCTTCCTACAATGAGCAGTTCTTC.

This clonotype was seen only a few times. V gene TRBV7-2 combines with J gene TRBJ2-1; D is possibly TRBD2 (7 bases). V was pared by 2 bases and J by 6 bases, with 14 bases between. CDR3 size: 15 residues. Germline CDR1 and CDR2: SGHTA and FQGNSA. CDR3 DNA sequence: TGTGCCAGCAGCTTATATGGCGGGGGCCCCAATGAGCAGTTCTTC. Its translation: CASSLYGGGPNEQFF. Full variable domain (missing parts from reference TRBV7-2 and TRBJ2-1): GAGVSQSPSNKVTEKGKDVELRCDPISGHTALYWYRQSLGQGLEFLIYFQGNSAPDKSGLPSDRFSAERTGGSVSTLTIQRTQQEDSAVYLCASSLYGGGPNEQFFGPGTRLTVL.

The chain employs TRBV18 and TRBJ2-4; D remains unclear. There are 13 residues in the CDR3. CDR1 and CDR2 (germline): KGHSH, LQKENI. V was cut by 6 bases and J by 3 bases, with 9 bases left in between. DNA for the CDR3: TGTGCCAGCTCTGAAGGGCGCAAAAACATTCAGTACTTC. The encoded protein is CASSEGRKNIQYF. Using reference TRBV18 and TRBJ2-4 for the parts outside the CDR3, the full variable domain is NAGVMQNPRHLVRRRGQEARLRCSPMKGHSHVYWYRQLPEEGLKFMVYLQKENIIDESGMPKERFSAEFPKEGPSILRIQQVVRGDSAAYFCASSEGRKNIQYFGAGTRLSVL.

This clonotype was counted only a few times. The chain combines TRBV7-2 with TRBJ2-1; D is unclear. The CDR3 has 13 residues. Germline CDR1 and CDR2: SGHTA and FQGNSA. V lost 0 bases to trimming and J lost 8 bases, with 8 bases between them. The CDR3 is CASSLAYMDEQFF. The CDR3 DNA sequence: TGTGCCAGCAGCTTAGCCTATATGGATGAGCAGTTCTTC.

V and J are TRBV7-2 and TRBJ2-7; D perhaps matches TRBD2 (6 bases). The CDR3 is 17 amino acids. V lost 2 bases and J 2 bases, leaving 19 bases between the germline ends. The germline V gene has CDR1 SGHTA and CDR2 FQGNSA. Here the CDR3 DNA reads TGTGCCAGCAGCTTACGAGCTTACGGAGGGGACGCCTACGAGCAGTACTTC. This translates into CASSLRAYGGDAYEQYF.

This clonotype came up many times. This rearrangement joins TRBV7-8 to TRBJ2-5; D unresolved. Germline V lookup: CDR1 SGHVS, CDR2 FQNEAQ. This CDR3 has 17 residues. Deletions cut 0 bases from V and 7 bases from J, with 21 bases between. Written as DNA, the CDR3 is TGTGCCAGCAGCTTAGCGGGGATTGGAAGGCGCCTCCGGACCCAGTACTTC. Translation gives CASSLAGIGRRLRTQYF.

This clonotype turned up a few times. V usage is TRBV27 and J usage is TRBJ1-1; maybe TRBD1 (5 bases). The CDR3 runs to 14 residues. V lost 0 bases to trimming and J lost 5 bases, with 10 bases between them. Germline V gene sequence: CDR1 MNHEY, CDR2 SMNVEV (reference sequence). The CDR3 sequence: CASSLSGGWTEAFF. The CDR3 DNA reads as TGTGCCAGCAGTTTATCGGGGGGGTGGACTGAAGCTTTCTTT.

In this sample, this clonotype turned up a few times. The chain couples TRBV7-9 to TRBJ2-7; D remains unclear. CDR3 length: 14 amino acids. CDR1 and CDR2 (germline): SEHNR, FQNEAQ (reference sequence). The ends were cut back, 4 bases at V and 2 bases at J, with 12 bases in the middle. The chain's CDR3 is CASSYDGPAYEQYF. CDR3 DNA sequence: TGTGCCAGCAGCTACGACGGGCCTGCCTACGAGCAGTACTTC.

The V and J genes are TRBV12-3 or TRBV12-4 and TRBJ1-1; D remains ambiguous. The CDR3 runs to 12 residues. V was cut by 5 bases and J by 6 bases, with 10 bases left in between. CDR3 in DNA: TGTGCCAGCAGTAAAAGGGAGGCTGAAGCTTTCTTT. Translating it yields CASSKREAEAFF.

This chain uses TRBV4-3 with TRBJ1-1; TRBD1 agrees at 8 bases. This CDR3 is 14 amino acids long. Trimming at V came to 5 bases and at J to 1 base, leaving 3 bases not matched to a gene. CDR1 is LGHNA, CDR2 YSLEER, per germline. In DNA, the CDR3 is TGCGCCAGCAGCATCGGACAGGGGAACACTGAAGCTTTCTTT. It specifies CASSIGQGNTEAFF.

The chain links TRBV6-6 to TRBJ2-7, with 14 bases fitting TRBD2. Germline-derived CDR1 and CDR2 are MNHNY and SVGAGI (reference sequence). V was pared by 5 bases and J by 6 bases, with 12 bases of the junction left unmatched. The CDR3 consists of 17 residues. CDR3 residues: CASSRWTSGRSLGEQYF. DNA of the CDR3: TGTGCCAGCAGTCGTTGGACTAGCGGGAGGAGCCTGGGCGAGCAGTACTTC.

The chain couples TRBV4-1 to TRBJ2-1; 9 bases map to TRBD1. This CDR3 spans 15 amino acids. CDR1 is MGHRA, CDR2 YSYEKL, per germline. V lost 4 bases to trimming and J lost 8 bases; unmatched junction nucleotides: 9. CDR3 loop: CASSRLRTGVYEQFF. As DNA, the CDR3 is TGCGCCAGCAGCCGACTCCGGACAGGGGTCTATGAGCAGTTCTTC.

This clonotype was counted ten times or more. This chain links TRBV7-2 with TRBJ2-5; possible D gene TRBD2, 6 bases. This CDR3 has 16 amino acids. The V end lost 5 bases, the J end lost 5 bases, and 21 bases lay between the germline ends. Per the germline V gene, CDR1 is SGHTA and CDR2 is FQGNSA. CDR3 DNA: TGTGCCAGCAGCCTCCTGGCGGGGACGTGGGTGGAGACCCAGTACTTC. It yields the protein CASSLLAGTWVETQYF.